This T cell receptor beta chain came from a study of cytomegalovirus exposure and HLA in healthy donors. Method: immunoSEQ multiplex PCR; TCRdb's copy keeps in-frame clones and lacks some. The data hold roughly 180,000 clones, with 86% observed a single time. Study-wide results and limits: A few chains tied to CMV proved CMV antigen-specific in vitro. In the 130 or so validation repertoires, about 94% of cluster scores exceeded 0, per a later analysis. Researchers counted roughly 150 TCR beta chains as cytomegalovirus-associated.

Germline V CDR1 and CDR2: SGHAT, FQNNGV. CDR3 length: 14 residues. V gave up 4 bases and J gave up 4 bases, with 13 bases separating them. In the case of this clone: What it recognizes is unknown.

V usage is TRBV11-2 and J usage is TRBJ1-2, with a tentative D call TRBD1 (5 bases). Sequenced material: PBMCs. This TCR was recovered from a man aged 25 to 40 in good health and CMV-seropositive. The CDR3 sequence is CASSSGLEFYGYTF. CDR3 nucleotides: TGTGCCAGCAGCTCAGGGCTTGAATTCTATGGCTACACCTTC.